These 8 T cell receptor beta chains were sequenced from one sample in a study of T cells in women clearing cervical HPV infection. TCRdb's copy holds only in-frame clones and misses some; the assay was immunoSEQ multiplex PCR. This sample's table has around 12,000 clones. Sequencing was carried out using blood buffy coat. All receptors derive from a woman between 18 and 70 years old with a cervical HPV16 infection that either progressed to CIN3+ or cleared (not recorded which).

Regarding this clone: The CDR3 is cut off 3 residues early in the read; its end comes from the germline J gene. V is TRBV5-4 and J is TRBJ2-7, with D perhaps matching TRBD1 (6 bases). Trimming took off 3 bases at V and 3 bases at J, with 7 bases between the two ends. The CDR3 covers 12 residues. CDR1 and CDR2 (germline): SGHNT, YYREEE (reference sequence). CDR3 bases read: TGTGCCAGCAGCTCACAGGGCTACGAG. This encodes CASSSQGYE. The whole CDR3 protein is CASSSQGYEQYF.

Incomplete CDR3 DNA: TGTGCCAGTAGTGACAGGGAATGGTCCTACGAG. Its translation is CASSDREWSYE. The full CDR3 sequence reads CASSDREWSYEQYF. V usage is TRBV19 and J usage is TRBJ2-7, with TRBD1 identical over 7 bases. With the read ending 3 residues before the CDR3 end, the germline J gene is used to fill in that end. Germline CDR1 reads LNHDA; CDR2 reads SQIVND (reference sequence). V was clipped by 5 bases and J by 1 base; unmatched bases: 5. This CDR3 is 14 amino acids long. Together with reference TRBV19 and TRBJ2-7, the CDR3 gives the full variable domain: DGGITQSPKYLFRKEGQNVTLSCEQNLNHDAMYWYRQDPGQGLRLIYYSQIVNDFQKGDIAEGYSVSREKKESFPLTVTSAQKNPTAFYLCASSDREWSYEQYFGPGTRLTVT.

Turning to this clone: The CDR3 goes on 3 residues after the read ends, and that part is filled in from the germline J gene. The chain joins TRBV2 to TRBJ1-6; 8 bases line up with TRBD1. CDR3 length equals 14 residues. V shed 6 bases, J shed 10 bases, and the junction held 8 bases outside the gene matches. CDR1 is SNHLY, CDR2 FYNNEI, per germline. The sequenced CDR3 bases are TGTGCCAGCAGAGCACAGGGGGTTAACTCACCC. Encoded protein: CASRAQGVNSP. The entire CDR3 protein is CASRAQGVNSPLHF.

This clone is called medium-sized based on its frequency. From the germline J gene comes the end of the CDR3, since the read stops 3 residues before it. The J gene is TRBJ1-2, the V gene TRBV19, with D perhaps matching TRBD1 (6 bases). CDR1 is LNHDA, CDR2 SQIVND, per germline (reference sequence). With 3 bases removed from V and 7 bases from J, the gap between germline ends came to 9 bases. This CDR3 region has 12 residues. The CDR3: CASSIRDTGYTF. The covered CDR3 bases are TGTGCCAGTAGTATCCGGGACACTGGC.

About this clone itself: Read data end 3 residues before the CDR3 end; the end is taken from the germline J gene. The chain recombines TRBV2 with TRBJ1-6; weak D call: TRBD1 (6 bases). Trimming left V 3 bases short and J 10 bases short, with 13 bases between. Germline values: CDR1 SNHLY, CDR2 FYNNEI. The CDR3 is 14 amino acids. The covered CDR3 bases are TGTGCCAGCAGTGAGCGCTGGGGACAATCACCC. This translates into CASSERWGQSP. The CDR3, in full, reads CASSERWGQSPLHF.

The CDR3 bases that were read are TGTGCCAGCAGCGTAGCGTTGAACACTGAA. Amino acid sequence: CASSVALNTE. The full CDR3 protein is CASSVALNTEAFF. The chain employs TRBV9 and TRBJ1-1; no clear D gene. The CDR3 end lies 3 residues beyond the end of the read and is filled in from the germline J gene. The CDR3 is 13 amino acids. Germline V lookup: CDR1 SGDLS, CDR2 YYNGEE. The ends were cut back, 0 bases at V and 0 bases at J, with 3 bases in the middle.

Concerning this clone itself: Sequencing ends 3 residues short of the CDR3 end; the germline J gene provides the rest. This rearrangement joins TRBV7-3 to TRBJ2-1, with 10 bases aligning to TRBD2. The CDR3 has 16 residues. V was pared by 6 bases and J by 6 bases, with 11 bases of the junction left unmatched. The germline CDR1 and CDR2 sequences are SGHTA and FQGTGA. This CDR3 reads CASSKTLGLAPNEQFF. The covered CDR3 bases are TGTGCCAGCAGTAAGACCCTGGGACTAGCGCCCAATGAG. The full variable domain, with the rest looked up from reference TRBV7-3 and TRBJ2-1, is GAGVSQTPSNKVTEKGKYVELRCDPISGHTALYWYRQSLGQGPEFLIYFQGTGAADDSGLPNDRFFAVRPEGSVSTLKIQRTERGDSAVYLCASSKTLGLAPNEQFFGPGTRLTVL.

Frequency places this clone as medium-sized. The read terminates 3 residues before the CDR3 end, so the remaining end is supplied by the germline J gene. V is TRBV18 and J is TRBJ1-2; TRBD1 matches 7 bases. Trimming at V came to 0 bases and at J to 1 base, leaving 2 bases not matched to a gene. The CDR3 is 15 residues long. Germline CDR1 KGHSH, CDR2 LQKENI. CDR3 bases read: TGTGCCAGCTCACCACCCGGGACAGTTAACTATGGC. It specifies CASSPPGTVNYG. The CDR3, in full, reads CASSPPGTVNYGYTF.